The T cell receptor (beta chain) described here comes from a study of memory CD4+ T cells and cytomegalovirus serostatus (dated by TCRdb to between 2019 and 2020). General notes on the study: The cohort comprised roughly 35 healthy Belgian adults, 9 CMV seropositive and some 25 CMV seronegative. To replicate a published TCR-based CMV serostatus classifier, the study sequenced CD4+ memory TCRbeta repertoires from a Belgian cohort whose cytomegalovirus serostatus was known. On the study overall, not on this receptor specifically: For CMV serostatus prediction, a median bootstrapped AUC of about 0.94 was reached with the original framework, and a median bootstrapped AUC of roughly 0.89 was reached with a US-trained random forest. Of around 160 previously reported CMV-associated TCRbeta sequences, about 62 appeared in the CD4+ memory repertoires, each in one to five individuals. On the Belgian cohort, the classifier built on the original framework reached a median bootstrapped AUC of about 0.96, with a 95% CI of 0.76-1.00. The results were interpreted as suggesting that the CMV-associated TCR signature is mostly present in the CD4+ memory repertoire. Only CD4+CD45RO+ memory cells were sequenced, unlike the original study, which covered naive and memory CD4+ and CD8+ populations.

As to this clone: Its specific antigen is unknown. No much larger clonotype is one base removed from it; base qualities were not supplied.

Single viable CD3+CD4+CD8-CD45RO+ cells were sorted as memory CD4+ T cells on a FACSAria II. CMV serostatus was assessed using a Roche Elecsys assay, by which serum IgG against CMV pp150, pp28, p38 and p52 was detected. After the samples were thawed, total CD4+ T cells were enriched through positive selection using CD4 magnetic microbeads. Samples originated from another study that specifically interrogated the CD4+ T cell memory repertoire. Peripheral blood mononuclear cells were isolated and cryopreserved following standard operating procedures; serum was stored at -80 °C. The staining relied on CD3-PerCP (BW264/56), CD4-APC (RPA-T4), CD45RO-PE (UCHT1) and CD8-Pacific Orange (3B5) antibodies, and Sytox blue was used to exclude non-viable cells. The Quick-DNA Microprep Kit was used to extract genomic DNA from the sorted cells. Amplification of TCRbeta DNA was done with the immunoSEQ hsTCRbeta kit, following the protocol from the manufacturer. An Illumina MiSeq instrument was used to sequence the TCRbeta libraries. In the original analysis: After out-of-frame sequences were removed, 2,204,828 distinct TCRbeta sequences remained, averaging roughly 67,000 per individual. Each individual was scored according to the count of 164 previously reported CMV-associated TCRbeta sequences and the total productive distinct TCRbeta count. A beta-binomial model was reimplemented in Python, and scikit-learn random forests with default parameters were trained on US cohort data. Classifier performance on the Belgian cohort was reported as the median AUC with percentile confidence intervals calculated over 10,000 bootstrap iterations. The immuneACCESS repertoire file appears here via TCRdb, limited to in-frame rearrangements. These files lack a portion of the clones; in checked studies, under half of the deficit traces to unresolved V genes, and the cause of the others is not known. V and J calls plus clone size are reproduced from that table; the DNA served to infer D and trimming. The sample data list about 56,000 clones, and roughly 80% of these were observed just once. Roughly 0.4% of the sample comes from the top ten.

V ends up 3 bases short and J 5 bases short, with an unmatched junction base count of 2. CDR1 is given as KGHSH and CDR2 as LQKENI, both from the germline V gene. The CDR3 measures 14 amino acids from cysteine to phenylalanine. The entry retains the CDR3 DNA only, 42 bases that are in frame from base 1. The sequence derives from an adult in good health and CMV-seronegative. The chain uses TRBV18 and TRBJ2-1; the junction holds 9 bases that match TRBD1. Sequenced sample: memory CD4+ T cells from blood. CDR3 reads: CASSPGTGNNEQFF. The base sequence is TGTGCCAGCTCACCGGGGACAGGGAACAATGAGCAGTTCTTC.